This TCR beta chain came from a study of shared clonotypes between healthy human individuals. General study results and limits: Against clonotypes common to all four donors, non-shared ones had lower generation probabilities.

The CDR3 loop spans 13 amino acids. The V gene's germline CDR1 is SGHDN and CDR2 FVKESK. Trimming cost V 2 bases and J 1 base, with 5 bases left between them. Some clones are missing from TCRdb's copy, which holds only in-frame ones; the method was immunoSEQ multiplex PCR. The repertoire includes 550,000 to 850,000 clones, 55% to 80% of them detected once, and approximately 1.7% sits in the top ten. A remark on this clone: Its antigen is still unknown.

Sequencing was done on a sample of memory CD4+ T cells sorted from blood. Sample subset: CD45RA-negative fraction. The sequence derives from a woman in her twenties or thirties in good health. The chain recombines TRBV14 with TRBJ1-1; no firm D call. CDR3 bases: TGTGCCAGCAGCCAATCATGGAACACTGAAGCTTTCTTT. Translating gives CASSQSWNTEAFF. Full variable domain (outside the CDR3, taken from reference TRBV14 and TRBJ1-1): EAGVTQFPSHSVIEKGQTVTLRCDPISGHDNLYWYRRVMGKEIKFLLHFVKESKQDESGMPNNRFLAERTGGTYSTLKVQPAELEDSGVYFCASSQSWNTEAFFGQGTRLTVV.